This T cell receptor beta chain emerged from a study of T-cell reconstitution after alpha-beta-depleted transplantation in children. Regarding the study as a whole: Two months or so post-transplant, alpha-beta T cells reportedly derived from several hundred expanded graft clones.

For TCRbeta, the library was prepared with unique molecular identifiers. MiXCR, applied by TCRdb to the PCR reads, yields one record per CDR3 protein. The sample lists some 550,000 distinct CDR3 sequences, under 25% occurring once. V lost 7 bases and J lost 5; bases outside the gene matches: 7. The CDR3 is made up of 13 amino acids. Germline CDR1 SQVTM, CDR2 ANQGSEA. In this sample, this clonotype turned up a few times. Its target is unknown. This clonotype was sampled from a boy under three years old who had a stem cell transplant for acute myeloid leukemia, so the T cells may come from the graft donor. This sequence joins TRBV29-1 and TRBJ1-1; 10 nucleotides match TRBD1. The source was PBMCs, mostly from graft donor cells, collected 360 days after TCRalphabeta/CD19-depleted stem cell transplant. The chain's CDR3 is CSAQTGGETEAFF. For the CDR3, the DNA is TGCAGCGCCCAGACAGGGGGCGAGACTGAAGCTTTCTTT.